Below are 7 T cell receptor beta chains sequenced from a single sample in a study of a mutant IDH1 vaccine in newly diagnosed glioma. These receptors are not linked to any known antigen. Sequenced by immunoSEQ multiplex PCR; TCRdb stores in-frame clones only, minus some. Of tens of thousands of clones in the sample, 70% to 85% were seen once. Time point indicated: week 47, end of study. The content of each vaccine dose was 300 ug of mutant IDH1 20-mer peptide, and topical imiquimod accompanied it. This material consisted of PBMCs, taken from a glioma patient whose treatment included an IDH1 peptide vaccine. The receptors shown here come from a woman aged 35 to 49 with glioma. Some clones in this sample may be carry-over from other donors' samples.

In this sample, this clone turned up once. The gene calls are TRBV27 and TRBJ1-1, with 7 positions matching TRBD1. The V segment lost 5 bases and the J segment 4 bases; nucleotides outside the gene matches: 7. The CDR3 sequence is 14 residues long. CDR1 MNHEY and CDR2 SMNVEV come from the germline V gene (reference sequence). The CDR3 DNA sequence: TGTGCCAGCAGTCAAGGGACAGTTTTCACTGAAGCTTTCTTT. It specifies CASSQGTVFTEAFF.

The chain uses TRBV5-6 and TRBJ2-3; D may be TRBD2 (5 bases). The V gene lost 2 bases and the J gene lost 2 bases, with 15 bases spanning the gap. The CDR3 consists of 16 residues. Germline CDR1 is SGHDT and CDR2 is YYEEEE. CDR3 in DNA: TGTGCCAGCAGCTTACCCGGACTCACCGACACAGATACGCAGTATTTT. Its translation is CASSLPGLTDTDTQYF.

The V call is TRBV5-6, the J call TRBJ2-1; no clear D gene. CDR3 length equals 16 residues. V dropped 5 bases and J dropped 3 bases, with 18 bases sitting between them. Germline values: CDR1 SGHDT, CDR2 YYEEEE. In DNA, the CDR3 is TGTGCCAGCAGAAATGGACGTACCGCAGACTACAATGAGCAGTTCTTC. Translating it yields CASRNGRTADYNEQFF.

This clone came up a few times. V gene TRBV13 combines with J gene TRBJ1-1; D possibly corresponds to TRBD1 (5 bases). The V and J ends lost 5 bases and 6 bases respectively, with 13 bases between them. The length of the CDR3 is 13 residues. Germline V CDR1 and CDR2: PRHDT, FYEKMQ (reference sequence). The CDR3 protein is CASSPAAGPEAFF. CDR3 nucleotide sequence: TGTGCCAGCAGCCCCGCGGCAGGGCCTGAAGCTTTCTTT.

V usage is TRBV12-5 and J usage is TRBJ1-1; D is uncertain. Trimming stripped 7 bases from V and 1 base from J, with 13 bases between. The CDR3 is 14 amino acids. CDR1 and CDR2 from the germline V gene are LGHNT and FRNRAP. Here the CDR3 DNA reads TGTGCTAGTGCTCTTTTTATCAGGAACACTGAAGCTTTCTTT. Translating gives CASALFIRNTEAFF.

This clone was found a few times. Sequence at one end of the junction differs from germline and may be a read error. The chain joins TRBV18 to TRBJ1-4; D is unclear. Germline V CDR1 and CDR2: KGHSH, LQKENI. This CDR3 is 12 amino acids long. In DNA form, the CDR3 reads TGTGCCAGCTCACCGGATGACCGAGGACTGTCTTTT. Protein sequence: CASSPDDRGLSF.

In this sample, this clone turned up once. The chain employs TRBV27 and TRBJ1-2, with TRBD1 as a possible D gene (5 bases). Trimming pared 3 bases from V and 5 bases from J, leaving 13 bases between. Germline CDR1 and CDR2: MNHEY and SMNVEV (reference sequence). The CDR3 runs to 14 residues. The CDR3 DNA sequence: TGTGCCAGCAGTTTCGGGCAGGGTGTGTATGGCTACACCTTC. Translated: CASSFGQGVYGYTF.